What follows are 6 T cell receptor beta chains derived from one specimen sequenced in a study of beta chain features in type 1 diabetes. Reverse transcription of all isolated RNA meant that expressed TCRB transcripts were sequenced. TCRdb's table, derived via immunoSEQ multiplex PCR, lists solely in-frame clones and lacks some. The sample yields about 230,000 clones, over 8.5% seen once. Sequenced: naive CD4+ T cells from blood. These TCRs come from a woman under 30 in good health.

The chain uses TRBV5-1 and TRBJ2-2; D is perhaps TRBD1 (6 bases). The germline gives CDR1 SGHRS, CDR2 YFSETQ. The CDR3 is 14 amino acids. V lost 6 bases, J lost 0 bases, and 9 bases lay in between. CDR3 sequence: CASTQGSNTGELFF. In nucleotides, the CDR3 is TGCGCCAGCACTCAGGGGTCGAACACCGGGGAGCTGTTTTTT. The whole variable domain, filled in from reference TRBV5-1 and TRBJ2-2, reads KAGVTQTPRYLIKTRGQQVTLSCSPISGHRSVSWYQQTPGQGLQFLFEYFSETQRNKGNFPGRFSGRQFSNSRSEMNVSTLELGDSALYLCASTQGSNTGELFFGEGSRLTVL.

The chain is built from TRBV5-1 and TRBJ1-2; 9 bases match TRBD1. Germline V gives CDR1 SGHRS, CDR2 YFSETQ. Trimming removed 1 base from V and 7 bases from J; junction bases left unmatched: 14. This CDR3 has 17 residues. CDR3: CASSLKHQDRGFGGYTF. In DNA form, the CDR3 reads TGCGCCAGCAGCTTGAAGCATCAGGACAGGGGATTTGGTGGCTACACCTTC.

This clone turned up a few times. V is TRBV5-6 and J is TRBJ2-5; possible D gene TRBD1, 7 bases. The CDR3 is made up of 14 amino acids. Germline CDR1 SGHDT, CDR2 YYEEEE. Trimming cost V 3 bases and J 5 bases, with 14 bases left between them. The DNA for the CDR3 is TGTGCCAGCAGCTGGGACAGAGGGAGGGAGACCCAGTACTTC. Translation gives CASSWDRGRETQYF.

The chain joins TRBV6-6 to TRBJ2-5; TRBD1 matches at 11 bases. V shed 6 bases and J 3 bases; nucleotides not matched to a gene: 6. The CDR3 is 15 residues long. Germline CDR1 and CDR2: MNHNY and SVGAGI (reference sequence). The CDR3: CASSPDRGREETQYF. In nucleotides, the CDR3 is TGTGCCAGCAGCCCGGACAGGGGGCGAGAAGAGACCCAGTACTTC.

The chain uses TRBV30 and TRBJ2-1; unclear D gene. There are 14 residues in the CDR3. Trimming pared 4 bases from V and 2 bases from J, leaving 12 bases between. The germline gives CDR1 GTSNPN, CDR2 SVGIG (reference sequence). The CDR3 sequence is CAWTPRRPYNEQFF. CDR3 nucleotide sequence: TGTGCCTGGACTCCCCGGCGGCCCTACAATGAGCAGTTCTTC. Full variable domain (outside the CDR3, taken from reference TRBV30 and TRBJ2-1): SQTIHQWPATLVQPVGSPLSLECTVEGTSNPNLYWYRQAAGRGLQLLFYSVGIGQISSEVPQNLSASRPQDRQFILSSKKLLLSDSGFYLCAWTPRRPYNEQFFGPGTRLTVL.

This clone has a handful of counts. This chain joins TRBV15 and TRBJ1-4, with D possibly TRBD1 on 6 matching bases. V was trimmed by 1 base and J by 6 bases, leaving 12 bases between them. The germline gives CDR1 LNHNV, CDR2 YYDKDF (reference sequence). This CDR3 region has 15 residues. CDR3 bases: TGTGCCACCAGCAGAGCCGGTTGGACAGATGAAAAACTGTTTTTT. Encoded protein: CATSRAGWTDEKLFF.